Each of the 32 T cell receptor beta chains below was sequenced from the same sample in a study of blood T cells in healthy people across ages. Next came a second PCR, run for about 6 to 11 cycles, which used a sample-barcoded 5' primer along with a J-beta primer mix. MiXCR, run by TCRdb on the 5' RACE reads, gives a single entry per CDR3 protein. The sample records about 830,000 distinct CDR3 sequences, 55% to 75% being singletons. The source material was blood. Receptors originate from a man aged 25 to 45 in good health.

The V and J genes are TRBV5-5 and TRBJ2-6; D may be TRBD2 (5 bases). V shed 3 bases and J shed 0 bases, with 10 bases lying between them. The germline CDR1 and CDR2 sequences are SGHKS and YYEKEE (reference sequence). The CDR3 loop spans 16 amino acids. In DNA, the CDR3 is TGTGCCAGCAGCTCGAGCGGCGGCTCTGGGGCCAACGTCCTGACTTTC. This sequence encodes CASSSSGGSGANVLTF.

CDR3 sequence: CASREITGYEQYF. The CDR3 DNA reads TGCGCCAGCAGGGAGATTACAGGCTACGAGCAGTACTTC. V is TRBV5-1 and J is TRBJ2-7; possibly TRBD1 for D (5 bases). Germline V lookup: CDR1 SGHRS, CDR2 YFSETQ. Trimming left V 5 bases short and J 3 bases short, with 12 bases between. The CDR3 runs to 13 residues.

The genes are TRBV7-8 and TRBJ2-4; 7 bases map to TRBD1. V lost 5 bases to trimming and J lost 6 bases; unmatched junction nucleotides: 13. CDR3 length equals 16 residues. Germline V gene lookup returns CDR1 SGHVS and CDR2 FQNEAQ. The CDR3 is CASSPKTGSDLNIQYF. The DNA for the CDR3 is TGTGCCAGCAGCCCTAAGACAGGGTCGGATTTAAACATTCAGTACTTC.

The chain couples TRBV20-1 to TRBJ2-7, with D perhaps matching TRBD2 (6 bases). CDR3 size: 15 residues. Between the trimmed V and J ends, which lost 6 bases and 2 bases, there was a span of 20 bases. Germline CDR1 and CDR2: DFQATT and SNEGSKA (reference sequence). The CDR3 DNA reads as TGCAGTGCCTACACCTCCGGGACTCCTACCTACGAGCAGTACTTC. This gives the protein CSAYTSGTPTYEQYF.

The rearrangement links TRBV28 to TRBJ2-5; no firm D call. The DNA matches TRBJ2-7 better at its end, which makes the J call doubtful. CDR3 length equals 11 residues. Germline V gives CDR1 MDHEN, CDR2 SYDVKM. The CDR3 here is CASGRPYEQYF. The CDR3 DNA is TGTGCCAGCGGTAGGCCCTACGAGCAGTACTTC.

The gene calls are TRBV20-1 and TRBJ2-3; maybe TRBD1 (6 bases). The V end lost 0 bases, the J end lost 5 bases, and 12 bases lay between the germline ends. Germline V gives CDR1 DFQATT, CDR2 SNEGSKA (reference sequence). CDR3 length: 14 residues. This CDR3 reads CSARDFRGRDTQYF. CDR3 coding DNA: TGCAGTGCTAGAGATTTTAGGGGGAGAGATACGCAGTATTTT.

The chain uses TRBV5-1 and TRBJ2-3; 7 bases fit TRBD1. The ends lost 0 bases at V and 2 bases at J; junction bases unmatched: 3. The CDR3 totals 15 residues. Germline V gene data show CDR1 as SGHRS and CDR2 as YFSETQ. This CDR3 reads CASSLEDRFTDTQYF. As DNA, the CDR3 is TGCGCCAGCAGCTTGGAGGACAGGTTCACAGATACGCAGTATTTT.

The table lists this clonotype with a few counts. V and J are TRBV7-8 and TRBJ1-5, with D maybe TRBD1 (6 bases). CDR1 and CDR2 (germline): SGHVS, FQNEAQ. This CDR3 comprises 15 residues. V shed 1 base and J shed 6 bases, with 13 bases lying between them. The CDR3 DNA follows: TGTGCCAGCAGCTTAGGGGGAGCAGGGGCTCAGCCCCAGCATTTT. This gives the protein CASSLGGAGAQPQHF.

This clonotype was found a few times. The CDR3 region has the DNA TGTGCCAGCTCACCCCGTCATGGCGAGACCCAGTACTTC. Its translation: CASSPRHGETQYF. This chain uses TRBV18 with TRBJ2-5; D is unresolved. The CDR3 contains 13 residues. V was shortened by 3 bases and J by 5 bases, with 10 bases between the two germline ends. Germline assignment: CDR1 KGHSH and CDR2 LQKENI.

This clonotype was seen only a few times. The chain recombines TRBV28 with TRBJ2-2, with D perhaps matching TRBD1 (5 bases). The germline V and J ends were trimmed by 10 bases and 0 bases, with 15 bases remaining between them. This CDR3 comprises 15 residues. Germline loops: CDR1 MDHEN, CDR2 SYDVKM. The CDR3 nucleotides are TGTGCCACCTCAGGGCCGCAGTCGAACACCGGGGAGCTGTTTTTT. Amino acid sequence: CATSGPQSNTGELFF.

The chain employs TRBV4-1 and TRBJ2-1; no clear D. Germline V gene data show CDR1 as MGHRA and CDR2 as YSYEKL. The V and J ends lost 0 bases and 0 bases respectively, with 6 bases between them. The CDR3 totals 15 residues. The CDR3 DNA follows: TGCGCCAGCAGCCAAGAGGCGGACTCCTACAATGAGCAGTTCTTC. Protein sequence: CASSQEADSYNEQFF.

This clonotype turned up a few times. The rearrangement links TRBV29-1 to TRBJ2-7, with 8 bases matching TRBD1. The V segment lost 4 bases and the J segment 5 bases; nucleotides outside the gene matches: 13. This CDR3 spans 15 amino acids. Germline V gives CDR1 SQVTM, CDR2 ANQGSEA. DNA of the CDR3: TGCAGCGTTGCGGGCCGCCGGACAGGGAACCACGAGCAGTACTTC. Residues: CSVAGRRTGNHEQYF.

The chain links TRBV18 to TRBJ2-1; D gene unclear. V shed 2 bases and J shed 4 bases, with 9 bases lying between them. The CDR3 sequence is 14 residues long. CDR1 KGHSH and CDR2 LQKENI come from the germline V gene. CDR3: CASSPSATYNEQFF. The CDR3 DNA sequence: TGTGCCAGCTCACCATCGGCAACTTACAATGAGCAGTTCTTC.

V and J are TRBV25-1 and TRBJ1-2; 9 nucleotides align to TRBD1. Trimming cost V 8 bases and J 4 bases; bases outside gene matches: 5. Germline CDR1 is MGHDK and CDR2 is SYGVNS. CDR3 length: 13 residues. CDR3 residues: CASGSDRGYGYTF. The CDR3 DNA reads as TGTGCCAGCGGATCGGACAGGGGCTATGGCTACACCTTC.

This rearrangement joins TRBV20-1 to TRBJ2-3; 9 bases map to TRBD2. The J segment lost 0 bases and the V segment lost 5 bases, leaving 6 bases of the junction unmatched. CDR1 and CDR2 from the germline V gene are DFQATT and SNEGSKA (reference sequence). The CDR3 runs 15 residues. The CDR3 protein is CSAFPSGESTDTQYF. In DNA, the CDR3 is TGCAGTGCTTTCCCTAGCGGGGAAAGCACAGATACGCAGTATTTT.

The gene calls are TRBV6-2 or TRBV6-3 and TRBJ1-5; no clear D. V shed 10 bases and J shed 4 bases, with 14 bases lying between them. The germline gives CDR1 MNHEY, CDR2 SVGEGT. The CDR3 extends over 13 amino acids. The CDR3 DNA is TGTGCCACCAAGAACCGGAGTAATCAGCCCCAGCATTTT. Amino acid sequence: CATKNRSNQPQHF.

V and J are TRBV20-1 and TRBJ2-2; D is ambiguous. CDR3 length: 14 residues. The germline V gene encodes CDR1 DFQATT and CDR2 SNEGSKA (reference sequence). Trimming shortened V by 3 bases and J by 4 bases, and 12 bases separated the two germline ends. The CDR3 loop is CSASKGWITGELFF. The CDR3, as DNA: TGCAGTGCTAGTAAAGGGTGGATCACCGGGGAGCTGTTTTTT.

The rearrangement joins TRBV20-1 to TRBJ2-1; D remains ambiguous. Looked up from germline, CDR1 is DFQATT and CDR2 is SNEGSKA (reference sequence). V lost 3 bases to trimming and J lost 9 bases, with 9 bases between them. The CDR3 sequence is 11 residues long. CDR3 coding DNA: TGCAGTGCTAGGTTCGATCCTGAGCAGTTCTTC. It encodes CSARFDPEQFF.

This clonotype was observed a handful of times. The V and J genes are TRBV4-2 and TRBJ2-6; the match to TRBD1 covers 7 bases. V gave up 1 base and J gave up 2 bases; unmatched junction bases: 8. Germline V gives CDR1 LGHNA, CDR2 YNFKEQ. The CDR3 extends over 18 amino acids. The chain's CDR3 is CASSQASAGGAGANVLTF. The CDR3 bases are TGTGCCAGCAGCCAAGCATCGGCAGGGGGAGCTGGGGCCAACGTCCTGACTTTC.

This sequence joins TRBV7-2 and TRBJ1-2; perhaps TRBD1 as D (6 bases). Deletions cut 1 base from V and 1 base from J, with 13 bases between. The germline CDR1 and CDR2 sequences are SGHTA and FQGNSA. CDR3 length equals 16 residues. As DNA, the CDR3 is TGTGCCAGCAGCTTAGTCTCACAGGGATATAACTATGGCTACACCTTC. This encodes CASSLVSQGYNYGYTF.

This clonotype was found once. This sequence joins TRBV5-1 and TRBJ2-3, with D perhaps matching TRBD1 (6 bases). The V end lost 1 base, the J end lost 3 bases, and 12 bases lay between the germline ends. This CDR3 spans 15 amino acids. Germline CDR1 SGHRS, CDR2 YFSETQ. CDR3 region: CASSLRQVVTDTQYF. DNA for the CDR3: TGCGCCAGCAGCTTGAGACAGGTAGTAACAGATACGCAGTATTTT.

This chain uses TRBV5-1 with TRBJ2-1; the D is unclear. CDR1 and CDR2 (germline): SGHRS, YFSETQ. The CDR3 loop spans 15 amino acids. V gave up 6 bases and J gave up 4 bases, with 17 bases separating them. CDR3 bases: TGCGCCAGCACTTTAGGTTCGGCCCCTTACAATGAGCAGTTCTTC. Residues: CASTLGSAPYNEQFF.

The rearrangement links TRBV3-1 to TRBJ2-7, with 7 bases aligning to TRBD2. The CDR3 is 13 amino acids. Germline CDR1 reads LGHDT; CDR2 reads YNNKEL (reference sequence). V gave up 3 bases and J gave up 6 bases; unmatched junction bases: 5. CDR3 nucleotides: TGTGCCAGCAGCCACGGCGGGAGCCTCGAGCAGTACTTC. It translates to CASSHGGSLEQYF.

With respect to this clonotype: Possible read error: a much larger clone is one base away. V gene TRBV7-2 combines with J gene TRBJ2-5, with 8 bases lining up with TRBD1. The V gene's germline CDR1 is SGHTA and CDR2 FQGNSA. CDR3 length: 14 residues. Written as DNA, the CDR3 is TGTGCCGGCAGCTTCCAGGGGGCTCGGGAGACCCAGTACTTC. It specifies CAGSFQGARETQYF.

The V and J genes are TRBV2 and TRBJ2-7; D is possibly TRBD1 (6 bases). Germline lookup yields CDR1 SNHLY and CDR2 FYNNEI. The V end was cut by 10 bases, the J end by 3 bases, with 16 bases between. This CDR3 is 13 amino acids long. CDR3 amino acids: CATLRTDLYEQYF. In DNA form, the CDR3 reads TGTGCCACCTTAAGGACAGATCTCTACGAGCAGTACTTC.

This clonotype was recorded a few times. The rearrangement links TRBV30 to TRBJ2-1; 8 bases line up with TRBD2. Germline trimming cut 4 bases from V and 2 bases from J; bases unmatched to any gene: 7. The germline CDR1 and CDR2 sequences are GTSNPN and SVGIG (reference sequence). The CDR3 extends over 15 amino acids. The CDR3: CAWNGAGGPYNEQFF. The CDR3 DNA is TGTGCCTGGAACGGGGCGGGAGGTCCCTACAATGAGCAGTTCTTC.

The chain uses TRBV7-9 and TRBJ2-1; TRBD1 is a possible D gene (5 bases). The CDR3 totals 16 residues. Germline V gene data show CDR1 as SEHNR and CDR2 as FQNEAQ (reference sequence). V was cut by 3 bases and J by 0 bases, with 12 bases left in between. CDR3 sequence reads: CASSFRQSSSYNEQFF. CDR3 bases: TGTGCCAGCAGCTTTAGACAGTCAAGCTCCTACAATGAGCAGTTCTTC.

This clonotype was seen a few times. The chain recombines TRBV6-2 or TRBV6-3 with TRBJ2-1; D is unresolved. The CDR3 runs 13 residues. Between the trimmed V and J ends, which lost 3 bases and 7 bases, there was a span of 10 bases. Germline V gene sequence: CDR1 MNHEY, CDR2 SVGEGT. The DNA of the CDR3 is TGTGCCAGCAGTTATCATCAGTATAATGAGCAGTTCTTC. Amino acid sequence: CASSYHQYNEQFF.

V usage is TRBV21-1 and J usage is TRBJ2-7; no check of the table's D call, TRBD1, against the DNA was made. TRBV21-1 is marked as a pseudogene. The CDR3 contains 17 residues. This chain's CDR3 is CARECGDRAVGSYEQYF. For the CDR3, the DNA is TGTGCTAGGGAGTGCGGGGACAGGGCGGTTGGGTCCTACGAGCAGTACTTC.

V gene TRBV6-5 combines with J gene TRBJ2-3, with D perhaps TRBD2 (6 bases). V lost 4 bases and J lost 8, with 13 bases in between. The CDR3 is made up of 13 amino acids. Germline V lookup: CDR1 MNHEY, CDR2 SVGAGI. In DNA form, the CDR3 reads TGTGCCAGCAGTTTGGGACTTTCGGGTACGCAGTATTTT. Translation: CASSLGLSGTQYF.

This clonotype was observed at least ten times. V gene TRBV20-1 combines with J gene TRBJ1-5; 8 positions match TRBD1. The CDR3 is made up of 15 amino acids. The V and J ends lost 3 bases and 7 bases, in that order; junction bases with no gene match: 11. CDR1 is DFQATT and CDR2 is SNEGSKA in the germline V gene (reference sequence). The CDR3 spells CSASNHGTGGQPQHF. The DNA for the CDR3 is TGCAGTGCTAGTAACCATGGGACAGGAGGACAGCCCCAGCATTTT.

This clonotype occurred a few times. The chain combines TRBV3-1 with TRBJ2-7; no firm D call. The CDR3 is 13 amino acids. V lost 2 bases and J lost 7, with 12 bases in between. CDR1 is LGHDT, CDR2 YNNKEL, per germline (reference sequence). CDR3 protein: CASSQNPGSEQYF. CDR3 in DNA: TGTGCCAGCAGCCAAAATCCCGGGTCTGAGCAGTACTTC.